This T cell receptor beta chain was obtained from a study of blood T cell repertoires in COVID-19. Germline trimming cut 4 bases from V and 1 base from J; bases unmatched to any gene: 4. This CDR3 contains 14 residues. Germline CDR1 GTSNPN, CDR2 SVGIG (reference sequence). Repertoires were generated with immunoSEQ multiplex PCR, while TCRdb's copy carries only in-frame clones and drops some. The sample yields 65,000 to 85,000 clones, around 87% seen once. The sequencing sample was made of peripheral blood. The chain is built from TRBV30 and TRBJ1-1, with TRBD1 matching 9 bases. This TCR derives from a woman aged 18-30 years with acute or convalescent COVID-19. Here the CDR3 reads CAWTGTGWNTEAFF. The CDR3 coding sequence is TGTGCCTGGACTGGGACAGGGTGGAACACTGAAGCTTTCTTT.